This T cell receptor beta chain was identified during a study of T cell responses to AZD1222 COVID-19 vaccine. Turning to the study itself: It was second doses at about 4 or about 12 weeks that were pooled.

The length of the CDR3 is 12 residues. V was shortened by 4 bases and J by 3 bases, with 4 bases between the two germline ends. Germline lookup yields CDR1 LGHNT and CDR2 FRNRAP. This clone was picked up a small number of times. Its antigen is as yet unknown. Study-wide results and limits: Two AZD1222 administrations were followed by greater Spike-specific TCR breadth and depth.

TCRdb keeps only in-frame clones here, not all; method: immunoSEQ multiplex PCR. Of 95,000 to 150,000 clones in the sample, roughly nine tenths were seen once. This receptor was identified in an adult in good health. The V gene is TRBV12-5, the J gene TRBJ2-1, with D uncertain. The sequenced sample was peripheral blood, obtained on day 0 of AZD1222 vaccination. Written as DNA, the CDR3 is TGTGCTAGTGGTTCGAGCTACAATGAGCAGTTCTTC. Protein: CASGSSYNEQFF.